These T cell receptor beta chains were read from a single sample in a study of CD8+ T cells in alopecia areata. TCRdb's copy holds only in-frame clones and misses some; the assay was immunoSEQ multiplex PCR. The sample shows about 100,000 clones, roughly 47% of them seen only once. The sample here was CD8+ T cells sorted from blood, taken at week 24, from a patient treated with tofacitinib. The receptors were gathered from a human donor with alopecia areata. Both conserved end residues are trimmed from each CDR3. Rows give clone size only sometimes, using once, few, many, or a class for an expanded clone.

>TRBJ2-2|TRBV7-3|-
ASSLFAQANTGELF
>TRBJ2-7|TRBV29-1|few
SVISSYEQY
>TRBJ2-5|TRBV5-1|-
ASTTLETGEETQY
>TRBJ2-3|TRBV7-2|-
ASRDSGARTDTQY
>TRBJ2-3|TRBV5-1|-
ASSLAGRTDTQY
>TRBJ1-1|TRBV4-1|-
ASSQQNTEAF
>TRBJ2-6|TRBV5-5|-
ASSTPGQGPSGANVLT
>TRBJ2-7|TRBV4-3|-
ASSQGTSFYEQY
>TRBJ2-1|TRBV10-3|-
AISAEAYNEQF
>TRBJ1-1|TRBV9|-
ASTLGYGDEAF
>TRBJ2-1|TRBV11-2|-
ADRVGNEQF
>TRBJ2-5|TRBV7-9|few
ASSSTSAQETQY
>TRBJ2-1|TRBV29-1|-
SVEDLRDSYEQF
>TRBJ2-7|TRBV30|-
AWAPGKTQYEQY
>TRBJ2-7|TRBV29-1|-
SVDLAGEPHAEPPYEQY
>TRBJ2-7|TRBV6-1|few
ASSAWTADSYEQY
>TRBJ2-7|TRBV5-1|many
ASSHGTDYEQY
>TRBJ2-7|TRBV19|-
ASRWKTGSYEQY
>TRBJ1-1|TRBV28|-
ASRRSVRGTEAF
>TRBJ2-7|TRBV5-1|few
ASSPDRETYEQY
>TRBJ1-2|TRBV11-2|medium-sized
ASSWSKTARNYGYT
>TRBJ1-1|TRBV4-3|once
ASSDTGKTEAF
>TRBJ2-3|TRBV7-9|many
ASSTTSTDTQY
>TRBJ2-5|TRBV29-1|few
SGEGRGRHGETQY
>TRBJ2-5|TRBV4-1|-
ASSQDLGDYQTQY
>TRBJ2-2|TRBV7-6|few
ASPREFRGGELF
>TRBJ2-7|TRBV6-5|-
ASSYSASAVQY
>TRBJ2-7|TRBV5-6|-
ASSLRAGRYEQY
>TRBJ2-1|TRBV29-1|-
SVRDIGYEQF
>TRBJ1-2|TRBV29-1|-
SVDLEGTGYT
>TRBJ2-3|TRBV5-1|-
ASSLSVDTQY
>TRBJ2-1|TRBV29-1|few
SEKRGIYNEQF
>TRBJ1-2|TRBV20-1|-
SAGDGYGYT
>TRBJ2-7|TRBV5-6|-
ASSLSGSSYEQY
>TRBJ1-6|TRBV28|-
ASAGGQYNSPLH
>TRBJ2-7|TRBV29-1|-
SGIAGAYEQY
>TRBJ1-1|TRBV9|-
ASSAYEGDTEAF
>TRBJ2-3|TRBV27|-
ASSLPGAVAGNPDTQY
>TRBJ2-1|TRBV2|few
AIEGLNNEQF
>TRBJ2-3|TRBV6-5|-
ASSYVAGVADTQY
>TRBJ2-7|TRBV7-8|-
ASSFPGQGLYEQY